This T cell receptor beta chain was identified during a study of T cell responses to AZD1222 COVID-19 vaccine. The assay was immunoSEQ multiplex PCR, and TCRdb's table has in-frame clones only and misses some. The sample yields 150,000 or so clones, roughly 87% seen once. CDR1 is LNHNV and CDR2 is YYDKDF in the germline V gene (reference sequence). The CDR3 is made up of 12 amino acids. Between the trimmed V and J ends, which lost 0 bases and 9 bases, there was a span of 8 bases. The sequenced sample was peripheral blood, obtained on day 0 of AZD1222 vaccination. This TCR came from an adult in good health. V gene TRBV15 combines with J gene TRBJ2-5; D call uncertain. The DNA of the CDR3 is TGTGCCACCAGCAGAGAAGTTACTTCCCAGTACTTC. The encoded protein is CATSREVTSQYF.